This passage covers 16 T cell receptor beta chains from one sample sequenced in a study of shared clonotypes between healthy human individuals. Assay: immunoSEQ multiplex PCR; the TCRdb copy retains only in-frame clones and omits some. This table holds approximately 1,000,000 clones, approximately 77% found once. Material: memory CD4+ T cells from PBMCs. Described subset: CD45RA-negative fraction. These receptor sequences come from a man aged 18 to 30 in good health. Some clones in this sample may be carry-over from other donors' samples.

As concerns this clone: This may stem from a read error, because a much larger clone lies one nucleotide away. The chain carries TRBV29-1 and TRBJ1-1; D gene ambiguous. With 4 bases removed from V and 1 base from J, the gap between germline ends came to 16 bases. Germline loops: CDR1 SQVTM, CDR2 ANQGSEA. CDR3 length: 15 residues. The DNA of the CDR3 is TGCAGCGTTGTAGATCATGGGCTGGGGAACACTGAAGCTTTCTTT. Residues: CSVVDHGLGNTEAFF.

The chain has TRBV11-2 and TRBJ2-2, with a possible D match to TRBD1 (6 bases). Germline CDR1 reads SGHAT; CDR2 reads FQNNGV. V was clipped by 5 bases and J by 7 bases, with 20 bases between them. This CDR3 is built from 16 residues. The DNA for the CDR3 is TGTGCCAGCAGCCCGACCGGGACACGGAATGGCGGGGAGCTGTTTTTT. Translated: CASSPTGTRNGGELFF.

The count of this clone is one. The chain has TRBV25-1 and TRBJ1-1; D remains unclear. V lost 2 bases and J lost 4, with 17 bases in between. Germline CDR1 reads MGHDK; CDR2 reads SYGVNS. The CDR3 extends over 16 amino acids. CDR3 residues: CASSEVAGILGTEAFF. CDR3 coding DNA: TGTGCCAGCAGTGAAGTGGCCGGGATCCTTGGCACTGAAGCTTTCTTT.

The chain recombines TRBV5-1 with TRBJ1-2; D might be TRBD1 (6 bases). CDR1 is SGHRS, CDR2 YFSETQ, per germline. This CDR3 has 15 amino acids. Trimming cost V 0 bases and J 6 bases, with 15 bases left between them. The CDR3: CASSLEGDPSHGYTF. Written as DNA, the CDR3 is TGCGCCAGCAGCTTGGAGGGGGACCCTAGTCATGGCTACACCTTC.

This clone was picked up a small number of times. The chain links TRBV7-9 to TRBJ2-2; TRBD2 matches at 12 bases. The CDR3 is 15 amino acids. CDR1 is SEHNR and CDR2 is FQNEAQ in the germline V gene (reference sequence). Losses at the gene ends were 7 bases for V and 5 bases for J; bases not matched to a gene: 5. Here the CDR3 reads CASTPGTSGTGELFF. The CDR3 bases are TGTGCCAGCACCCCGGGGACTAGCGGGACCGGGGAGCTGTTTTTT.

This chain links TRBV4-2 with TRBJ2-1; 9 bases align to TRBD1. The CDR3 is made up of 18 amino acids. After removal of 1 base from V and 3 bases from J, the junction contained 10 bases not matched to a gene. In germline, CDR1 is LGHNA, CDR2 YNFKEQ. CDR3 region: CASSQVFRQGGNYNEQFF. The DNA of the CDR3 is TGTGCCAGCAGCCAAGTATTCCGACAGGGGGGTAACTACAATGAGCAGTTCTTC.

The V call is TRBV7-2, the J call TRBJ2-5; 12 bases match TRBD2. The CDR3 spans 18 residues. The J segment lost 2 bases and the V segment lost 1 base, leaving 8 bases of the junction unmatched. Germline values: CDR1 SGHTA, CDR2 FQGNSA. Written as DNA, the CDR3 is TGTGCCAGCAGCTTAGGATACCTAGCGGGAGGGAAACAAGAGACCCAGTACTTC. It translates to CASSLGYLAGGKQETQYF.

The J gene is TRBJ2-2, the V gene TRBV15; possibly TRBD1 for D (6 bases). The CDR3 totals 16 residues. Trimming cost V 1 base and J 0 bases, with 9 bases left between them. Germline loops: CDR1 LNHNV, CDR2 YYDKDF (reference sequence). The CDR3 DNA is TGTGCCACCAGCAGAGCAGGGGCCTCGAACACCGGGGAGCTGTTTTTT. This encodes CATSRAGASNTGELFF.

The chain uses TRBV2 and TRBJ2-7; no definite D call. CDR1 and CDR2 (germline): SNHLY, FYNNEI. V was trimmed by 7 bases and J by 5 bases, leaving 9 bases between them. The CDR3 has 11 amino acids. CDR3 nucleotide sequence: TGTGCCAGCACAGTTTTCAACGAGCAGTACTTC. It codes for CASTVFNEQYF.

The V and J genes are TRBV11-3 and TRBJ2-2; D unresolved. This CDR3 comprises 13 residues. The germline CDR1 and CDR2 sequences are SGHNT and YENEEA. V was clipped by 2 bases and J by 6 bases, with 7 bases between them. The CDR3 reads CASSLTVAGELFF. The CDR3 DNA reads as TGTGCCAGCAGCTTAACAGTGGCCGGGGAGCTGTTTTTT.

This chain links TRBV5-1 with TRBJ1-4; D is possibly TRBD1 (5 bases). In germline, CDR1 is SGHRS, CDR2 YFSETQ. This CDR3 has 16 residues. Trimming cost V 0 bases and J 8 bases, with 17 bases left between them. CDR3 region: CASSLGGNFPQEKLFF. The CDR3 DNA reads as TGCGCCAGCAGCTTGGGGGGCAACTTCCCTCAAGAAAAACTGTTTTTT.

This chain links TRBV6-5 with TRBJ1-2, with no clear D. From germline, CDR1 is MNHEY and CDR2 SVGAGI. V lost 4 bases and J 0 bases, leaving 9 bases between the germline ends. The CDR3 consists of 14 residues. Here the CDR3 DNA reads TGTGCCAGCAGTTTAGCCATAACTAACTATGGCTACACCTTC. This encodes CASSLAITNYGYTF.

The chain combines TRBV10-1 with TRBJ2-2; D is ambiguous. This CDR3 is 13 amino acids long. Trimming removed 5 bases at V and 1 base at J, with 5 bases between. CDR1 and CDR2 from the germline V gene are WNHNN and SYGVQD (reference sequence). This CDR3 reads CASSPLNTGELFF. CDR3 nucleotide sequence: TGCGCCAGCAGTCCCTTGAACACCGGGGAGCTGTTTTTT.

The gene calls are TRBV4-1 and TRBJ2-1, with TRBD2 matching 9 bases. The CDR3 consists of 15 residues. Germline values: CDR1 MGHRA, CDR2 YSYEKL. V lost 0 bases to trimming and J lost 14 bases; unmatched junction nucleotides: 11. The CDR3 sequence: CASSQETTGRGGEFF. The CDR3 nucleotides are TGCGCCAGCAGCCAAGAAACGACAGGGCGGGGGGGGGAGTTCTTC.

This clone occurred once. The chain is built from TRBV5-1 and TRBJ1-1; TRBD1 is a possible D gene (5 bases). The CDR3 length is 15 residues. Germline V gives CDR1 SGHRS, CDR2 YFSETQ. V was shortened by 4 bases and J by 3 bases, with 16 bases between the two germline ends. CDR3 nucleotides: TGCGCCAGCAGCCCCAGGGCAGGGTTCGACACTGAAGCTTTCTTT. Residues: CASSPRAGFDTEAFF.

V usage is TRBV27 and J usage is TRBJ2-2; 14 positions agree with TRBD2. Germline CDR1 MNHEY, CDR2 SMNVEV (reference sequence). The CDR3 is 18 residues long. V lost 5 bases to trimming and J lost 6 bases; unmatched junction nucleotides: 11. The CDR3 DNA reads as TGTGCCAGCAGTCCATACGGCCCGGGACTAGCGGGAGCCGGGGAGCTGTTTTTT. Amino acids: CASSPYGPGLAGAGELFF.